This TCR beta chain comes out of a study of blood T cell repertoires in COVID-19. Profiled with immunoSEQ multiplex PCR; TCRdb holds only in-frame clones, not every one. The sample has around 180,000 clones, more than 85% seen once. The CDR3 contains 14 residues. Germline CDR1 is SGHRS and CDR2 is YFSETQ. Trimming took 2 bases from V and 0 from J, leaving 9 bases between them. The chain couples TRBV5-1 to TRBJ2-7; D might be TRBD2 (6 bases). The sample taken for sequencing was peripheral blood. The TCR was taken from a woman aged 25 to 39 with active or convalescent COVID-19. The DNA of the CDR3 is TGCGCCAGCAGCTTTAGCGGTAGCTCCTACGAGCAGTACTTC. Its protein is CASSFSGSSYEQYF.